This TCR beta chain was observed in a study of CD8 T cells in ankylosing spondylitis. This clonotype was seen only a few times. Antigen specificity is unknown. Findings and limits, study-wide: Disease-linked clones were CD8+ and relatively rare in peripheral blood. There was reportedly significant enrichment of clones that were disease-linked in matched ankylosing spondylitis synovial fluid. A TCR beta motif made of about eight highly homologous variants seemed typical of ankylosing spondylitis blood.

By quantitative 5'-RACE with molecular barcodes, the TCR beta libraries were made. TCRdb re-called the 5' RACE reads through MiXCR, storing one row per CDR3 protein. The sample lists approximately 540,000 distinct CDR3 sequences; approximately 12% were seen once. Sequenced: blood, either unsorted or a sorted T cell fraction (not recorded which). This clonotype was obtained from a male donor with ankylosing spondylitis.

DNA for the CDR3: TGTGCCAGCAGCGATGGACAGGGGGATGGCTACACCTTC. Translating gives CASSDGQGDGYTF. V is TRBV5-4 and J is TRBJ1-2, with 10 bases fitting TRBD1. This CDR3 comprises 13 residues. Per the germline V gene, CDR1 is SGHNT and CDR2 is YYREEE (reference sequence). V lost 4 bases, J lost 6 bases, and 3 bases stayed unmatched.